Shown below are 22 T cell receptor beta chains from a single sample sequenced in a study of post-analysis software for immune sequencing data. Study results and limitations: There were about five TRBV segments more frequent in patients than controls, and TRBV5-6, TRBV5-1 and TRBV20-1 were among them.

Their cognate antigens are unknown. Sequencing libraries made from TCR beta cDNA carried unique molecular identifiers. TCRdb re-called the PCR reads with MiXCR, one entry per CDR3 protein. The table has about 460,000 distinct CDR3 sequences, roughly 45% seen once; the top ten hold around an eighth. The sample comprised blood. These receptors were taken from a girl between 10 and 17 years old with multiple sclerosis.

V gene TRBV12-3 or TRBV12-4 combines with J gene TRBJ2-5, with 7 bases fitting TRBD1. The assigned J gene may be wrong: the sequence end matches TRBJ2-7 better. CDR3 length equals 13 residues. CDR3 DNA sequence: TGTGCCAGCAGCAACAGGGGCACCTACGAGCAGTACTTC. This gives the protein CASSNRGTYEQYF.

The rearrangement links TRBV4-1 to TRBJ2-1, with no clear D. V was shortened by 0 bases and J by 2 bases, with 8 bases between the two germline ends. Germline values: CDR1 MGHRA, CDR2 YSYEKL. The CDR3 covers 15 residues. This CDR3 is CASSQEPTAYNEQFF. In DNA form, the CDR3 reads TGCGCCAGCAGCCAAGAGCCGACCGCCTACAATGAGCAGTTCTTC.

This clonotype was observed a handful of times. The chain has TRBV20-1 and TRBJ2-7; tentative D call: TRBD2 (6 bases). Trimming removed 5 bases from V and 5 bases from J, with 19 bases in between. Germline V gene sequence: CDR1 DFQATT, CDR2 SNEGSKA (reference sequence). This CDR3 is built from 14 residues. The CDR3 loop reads CSAGSGKGKDEQYF. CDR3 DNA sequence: TGCAGTGCTGGTAGCGGTAAAGGGAAGGACGAGCAGTACTTC.

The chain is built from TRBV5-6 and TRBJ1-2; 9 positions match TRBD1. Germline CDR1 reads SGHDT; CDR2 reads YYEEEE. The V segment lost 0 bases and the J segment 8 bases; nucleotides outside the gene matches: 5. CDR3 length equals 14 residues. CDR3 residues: CASSLVGDRVGYTF. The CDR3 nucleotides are TGTGCCAGCAGCTTGGTAGGGGACAGGGTCGGCTACACCTTC.

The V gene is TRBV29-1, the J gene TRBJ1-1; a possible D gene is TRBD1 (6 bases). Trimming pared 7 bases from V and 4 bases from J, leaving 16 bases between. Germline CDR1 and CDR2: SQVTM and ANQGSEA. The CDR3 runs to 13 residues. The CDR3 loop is CSGWGQWSTEAFF. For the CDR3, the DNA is TGCAGCGGTTGGGGACAATGGAGCACTGAAGCTTTCTTT. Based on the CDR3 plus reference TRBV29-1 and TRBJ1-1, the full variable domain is SAVISQKPSRDICQRGTSLTIQCQVDSQVTMMFWYRQQPGQSLTLIATANQGSEATYESGFVIDKFPISRPNLTFSTLTVSNMSPEDSSIYLCSGWGQWSTEAFFGQGTRLTVV.

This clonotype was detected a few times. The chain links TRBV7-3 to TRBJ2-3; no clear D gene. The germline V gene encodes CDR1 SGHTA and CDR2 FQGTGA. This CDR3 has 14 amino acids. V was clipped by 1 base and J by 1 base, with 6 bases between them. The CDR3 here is CASSLMGGTDTQYF. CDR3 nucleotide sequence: TGTGCCAGCAGCTTAATGGGCGGCACAGATACGCAGTATTTT.

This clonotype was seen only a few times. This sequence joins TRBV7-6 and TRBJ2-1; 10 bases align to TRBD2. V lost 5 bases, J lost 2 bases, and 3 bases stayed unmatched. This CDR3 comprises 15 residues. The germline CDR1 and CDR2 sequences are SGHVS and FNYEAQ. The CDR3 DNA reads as TGTGCCAGCAGCGTGACTAGCGGGCCCTACAATGAGCAGTTCTTC. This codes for CASSVTSGPYNEQFF.

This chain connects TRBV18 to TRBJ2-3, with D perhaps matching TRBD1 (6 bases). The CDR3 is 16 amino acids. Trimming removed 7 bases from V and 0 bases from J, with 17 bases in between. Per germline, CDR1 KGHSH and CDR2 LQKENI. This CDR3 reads CASLPSDSKSTDTQYF. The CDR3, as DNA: TGTGCCAGCTTACCTTCGGACAGTAAGAGCACAGATACGCAGTATTTT.

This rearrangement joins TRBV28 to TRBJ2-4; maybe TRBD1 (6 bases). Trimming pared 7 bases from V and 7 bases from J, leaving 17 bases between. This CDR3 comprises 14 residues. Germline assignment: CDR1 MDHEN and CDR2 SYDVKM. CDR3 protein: CASTPGWGHNIQYF. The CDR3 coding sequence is TGTGCCAGCACCCCGGGATGGGGGCACAACATTCAGTACTTC.

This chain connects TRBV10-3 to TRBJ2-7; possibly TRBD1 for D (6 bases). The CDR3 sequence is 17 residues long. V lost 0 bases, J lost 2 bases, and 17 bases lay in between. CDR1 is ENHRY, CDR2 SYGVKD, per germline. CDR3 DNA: TGTGCCATCAGTGAGTCGGGCAGGGGCCTATCCACCTACGAGCAGTACTTC. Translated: CAISESGRGLSTYEQYF.

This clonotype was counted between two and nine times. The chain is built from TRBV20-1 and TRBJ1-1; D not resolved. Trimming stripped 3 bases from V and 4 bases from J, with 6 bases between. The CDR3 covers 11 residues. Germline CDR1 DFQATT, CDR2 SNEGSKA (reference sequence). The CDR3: CSAREGTEAFF. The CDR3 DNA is TGCAGTGCTAGGGAGGGCACTGAAGCTTTCTTT.

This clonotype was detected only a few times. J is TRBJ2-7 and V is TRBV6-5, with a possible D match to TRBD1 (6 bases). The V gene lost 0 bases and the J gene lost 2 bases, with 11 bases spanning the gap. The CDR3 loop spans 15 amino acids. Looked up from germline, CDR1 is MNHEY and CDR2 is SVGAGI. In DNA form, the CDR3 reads TGTGCCAGCAGTTACTCCTCAGGGGAGCCCTACGAGCAGTACTTC. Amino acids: CASSYSSGEPYEQYF.

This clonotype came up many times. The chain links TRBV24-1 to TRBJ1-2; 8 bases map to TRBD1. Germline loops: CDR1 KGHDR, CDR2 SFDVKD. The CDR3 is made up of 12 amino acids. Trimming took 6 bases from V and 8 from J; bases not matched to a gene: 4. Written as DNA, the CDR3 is TGTGCCACCAGTAGGACAGGGACCGGCTACACCTTC. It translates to CATSRTGTGYTF.

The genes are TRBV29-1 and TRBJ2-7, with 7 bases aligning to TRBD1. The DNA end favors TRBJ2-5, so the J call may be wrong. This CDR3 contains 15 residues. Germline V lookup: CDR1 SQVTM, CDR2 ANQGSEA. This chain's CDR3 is CSVRPYRGFLETQYF. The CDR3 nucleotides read TGCAGCGTACGTCCTTACAGGGGATTTTTGGAGACCCAGTACTTC.

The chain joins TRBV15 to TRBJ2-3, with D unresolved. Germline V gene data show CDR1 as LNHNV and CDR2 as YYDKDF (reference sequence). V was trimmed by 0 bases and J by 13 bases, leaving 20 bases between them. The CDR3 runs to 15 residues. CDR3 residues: CATSRDGPPGGFEYF. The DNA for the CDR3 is TGTGCCACCAGCAGAGATGGGCCCCCGGGCGGTTTTGAGTATTTT.

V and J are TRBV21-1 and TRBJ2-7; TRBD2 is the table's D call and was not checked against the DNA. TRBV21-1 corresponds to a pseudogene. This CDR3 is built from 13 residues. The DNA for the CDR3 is TGTGCCAGCTATAGGACTAGTCCCTACGAGCAGTACTTC. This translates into CASYRTSPYEQYF.

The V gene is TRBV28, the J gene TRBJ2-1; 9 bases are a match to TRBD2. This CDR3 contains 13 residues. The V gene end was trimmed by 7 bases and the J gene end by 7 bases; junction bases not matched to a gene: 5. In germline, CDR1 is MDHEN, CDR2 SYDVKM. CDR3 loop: CASILAGANEQFF. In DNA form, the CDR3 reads TGTGCCAGCATCTTAGCGGGGGCGAATGAGCAGTTCTTC.

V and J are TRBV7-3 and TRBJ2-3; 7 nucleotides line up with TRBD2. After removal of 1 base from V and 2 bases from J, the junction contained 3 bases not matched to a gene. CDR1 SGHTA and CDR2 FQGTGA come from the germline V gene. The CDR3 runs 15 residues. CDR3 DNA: TGTGCCAGCAGCTTAAGAGGGGACTACACAGATACGCAGTATTTT. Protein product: CASSLRGDYTDTQYF.

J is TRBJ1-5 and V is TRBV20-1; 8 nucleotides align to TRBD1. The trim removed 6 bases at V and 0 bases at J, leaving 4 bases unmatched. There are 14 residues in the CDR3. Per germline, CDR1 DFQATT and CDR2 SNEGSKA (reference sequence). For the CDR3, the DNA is TGCAGTGCCTCGGACAGGGTTAGCAATCAGCCCCAGCATTTT. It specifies CSASDRVSNQPQHF.

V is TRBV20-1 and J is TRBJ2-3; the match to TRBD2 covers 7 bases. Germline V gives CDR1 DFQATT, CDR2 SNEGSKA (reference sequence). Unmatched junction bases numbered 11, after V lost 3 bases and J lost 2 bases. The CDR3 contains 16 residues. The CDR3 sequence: CSASVLAGAPTDTQYF. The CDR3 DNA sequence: TGCAGTGCTAGCGTTCTCGCGGGAGCGCCCACAGATACGCAGTATTTT.

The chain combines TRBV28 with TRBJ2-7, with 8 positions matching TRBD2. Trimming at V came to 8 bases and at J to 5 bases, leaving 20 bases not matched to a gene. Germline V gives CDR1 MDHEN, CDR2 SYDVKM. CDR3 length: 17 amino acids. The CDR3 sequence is CASDSGNPSPLLDEQYF. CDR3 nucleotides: TGTGCCAGCGATAGCGGGAACCCCTCTCCTTTATTGGACGAGCAGTACTTC.

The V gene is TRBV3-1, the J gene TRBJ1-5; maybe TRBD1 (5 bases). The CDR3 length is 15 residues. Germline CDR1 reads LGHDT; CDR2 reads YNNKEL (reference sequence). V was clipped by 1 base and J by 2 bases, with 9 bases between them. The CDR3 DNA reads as TGTGCCAGCAGCCAAGGGGGCGATCGCAATCAGCCCCAGCATTTT. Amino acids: CASSQGGDRNQPQHF. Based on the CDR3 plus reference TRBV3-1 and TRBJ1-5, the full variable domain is DTAVSQTPKYLVTQMGNDKSIKCEQNLGHDTMYWYKQDSKKFLKIMFSYNNKELIINETVPNRFSPKSPDKAHLNLHINSLELGDSAVYFCASSQGGDRNQPQHFGDGTRLSIL.